The rows below give T cell receptor beta chains drawn from one sample of a study of T cell changes during pregnancy in multiple sclerosis. The repertoire was sequenced with immunoSEQ multiplex PCR; TCRdb's copy has only in-frame clones and lacks some. The repertoire includes around 50,000 clones, about 91% of them detected once, and roughly 0.2% sits in the top ten. The sample consisted of CD4+ T cells from peripheral blood mononuclear cells, taken in the second trimester of pregnancy. These receptors were obtained from a female donor with multiple sclerosis, enrolled in a pregnancy study. Each CDR3 is given with its conserved first and last residue. The order of the fields is V gene, D gene, J gene, clone size, CDR3 protein, CDR3 DNA. The D gene is left open where the match is weak. Clone size is given for some rows only: seen once, a few or many times, or a class if the clone is expanded.

>TRBV7-2|TRBD1|TRBJ2-4|-
CASSSDRGKNIQYF
TGTGCCAGCAGCTCGGACAGGGGCAAAAACATTCAGTACTTC
>TRBV5-1|-|TRBJ1-4|-
CASSLGGGPNEKLFF
TGCGCCAGCAGCTTGGGTGGGGGCCCCAATGAAAAACTGTTTTTT
>TRBV6-6|-|TRBJ2-7|-
CASSSLRSVSYEQYF
TGTGCCAGCAGCTCCCTTCGGTCCGTATCCTACGAGCAGTACTTC
>TRBV2|TRBD1|TRBJ1-4|-
CASSSGTGGLRANEKLFF
TGTGCCAGCAGTTCCGGGACAGGGGGATTGCGGGCTAATGAAAAACTGTTTTTT
>TRBV4-2|TRBD2|TRBJ2-5|-
CASSRRAGGLQETQYF
TGTGCCAGCAGCCGTCGAGCGGGAGGCCTCCAAGAGACCCAGTACTTC
>TRBV7-9|-|TRBJ2-3|-
CASSPSRDTQYF
TGTGCCAGCAGCCCAAGTAGAGATACGCAGTATTTT
>TRBV7-2|-|TRBJ1-5|-
CASSLALSSNQPQHF
TGTGCCAGCAGCTTAGCCTTGTCTAGCAATCAGCCCCAGCATTTT
>TRBV5-1|TRBD1|TRBJ1-5|-
CASSSQGDQPQHF
TGCGCCAGCAGCTCACAGGGGGATCAGCCCCAGCATTTT
>TRBV27|-|TRBJ1-2|-
CASPSLLPPLVGFGYTF
TGTGCCAGCCCGTCATTACTCCCCCCCCTCGTGGGCTTTGGCTACACCTTC
>TRBV1|-|TRBJ2-6|-
CTSSYRCAQSRANVLTF
-
>TRBV19|TRBD1|TRBJ2-3|-
CASSRAGGTDTQYF
TGTGCCAGTAGTAGGGCAGGGGGAACAGATACGCAGTATTTT
>TRBV5-1|TRBD2|TRBJ2-1|-
CASSFGLAGANEQFF
TGCGCCAGCAGCTTCGGACTAGCGGGAGCTAATGAGCAGTTCTTC
>TRBV5-1|TRBD2|TRBJ2-7|-
CASIPTPSGGEQYF
TGCGCCAGCATCCCTACCCCTTCGGGGGGCGAGCAGTACTTC
>TRBV28|-|TRBJ2-7|once
CASSFGRSRAAYEQYF
TGTGCCAGCAGTTTCGGGAGATCAAGGGCCGCCTACGAGCAGTACTTC
>TRBV9|-|TRBJ1-3|-
CASSVEGGSGNTIYF
TGTGCCAGCAGCGTAGAGGGGGGGTCTGGAAACACCATATATTTT
>TRBV30|-|TRBJ1-2|-
CAWNSGLGDGYTF
TGTGCCTGGAACTCGGGGTTAGGAGATGGCTACACCTTC
>TRBV5-6|TRBD1|TRBJ1-5|-
CASSHRQGPGNQPQHF
TGTGCCAGCAGCCATAGACAGGGGCCAGGCAATCAGCCCCAGCATTTT
>TRBV5-8|TRBD1|TRBJ1-1|-
CASSGRTGVERKAFF
TGTGCCAGCAGCGGCAGGACAGGGGTGGAGAGGAAAGCTTTCTTT
>TRBV6-6|TRBD1|TRBJ1-2|-
CASSYQGTDYGYTF
TGTGCCAGCAGTTACCAAGGGACAGACTATGGCTACACCTTC
>TRBV27|-|TRBJ2-7|-
CASSLTGSYEQYF
TGTGCCAGCAGTTTGACGGGCTCCTACGAGCAGTACTTC
>TRBV19|-|TRBJ2-2|once
CASSKQGLNTGELFF
TGTGCCAGTAGTAAACAGGGATTGAACACCGGGGAGCTGTTTTTT
>TRBV6-1|-|TRBJ2-5|-
CASSEARETQYF
TGTGCCAGCAGTGAAGCGAGAGAGACCCAGTACTTC
>TRBV19|-|TRBJ1-3|-
CASTPLAGPRPGNTIYF
TGTGCCAGTACCCCGCTAGCGGGCCCGCGGCCTGGAAACACCATATATTTT
>TRBV4-1|TRBD1|TRBJ2-1|-
CASSQTGTGTYNEQFF
TGCGCCAGCAGCCAAACCGGGACAGGAACCTACAATGAGCAGTTCTTC
>TRBV25-1|-|TRBJ2-2|-
CASSGRGPGELLF
TGTGCCAGCAGTGGGCGAGGACCCGGGGAGCTGCTTTTT
>TRBV7-9|TRBD2|TRBJ2-2|-
CASSLASGLASGELFF
TGTGCCAGCAGCTTAGCATCGGGACTAGCTTCTGGGGAGCTGTTTTTT
>TRBV7-8|-|TRBJ1-5|-
CASSLQEDQPQHF
TGTGCCAGCAGCTTACAGGAGGACCAGCCCCAGCATTTT
>TRBV27|TRBD2|TRBJ2-7|-
CASSSQSSGPGGEQYF
TGTGCCAGCAGTTCCCAATCTAGCGGGCCCGGGGGCGAGCAGTACTTC
>TRBV18|TRBD1|TRBJ2-1|-
CASSPPGTGASEQFF
TGTGCCAGCTCACCACCGGGCACAGGGGCCAGTGAGCAGTTCTTC
>TRBV27|TRBD2|TRBJ2-7|-
CASSLYYGQAGEYF
TGTGCCAGCAGTTTATATTATGGGCAGGCGGGGGAGTACTTC
>TRBV30|-|TRBJ1-2|-
CAFSREISRGYTF
TGTGCCTTTTCTCGGGAAATTTCACGGGGCTACACCTTC
>TRBV5-5|-|TRBJ1-2|-
CASSLGQGYNYGYTF
TGTGCCAGCAGCTTGGGGCAGGGTTATAACTATGGCTACACCTTC
>TRBV5-4|-|TRBJ1-2|-
CASSVDPDSSTYGYTF
TGTGCCAGCAGCGTGGACCCTGACAGTTCTACCTATGGCTACACCTTC
>TRBV28|-|TRBJ1-3|-
CASSRQISGNTIYF
TGTGCCAGCAGTCGACAGATCTCTGGAAACACCATATATTTT
>TRBV6-1|-|TRBJ1-4|once
CASSTGYFLELFF
TGTGCCAGCAGTACAGGGTATTTCCTTGAACTGTTTTTT
>TRBV4-1|TRBD1|TRBJ2-4|-
CASSRDRANIQYF
TGCGCCAGCAGCCGGGACAGGGCCAACATTCAGTACTTC
>TRBV11-2|TRBD2|TRBJ2-3|-
CASSALSGRGDTQYF
TGTGCCAGCAGCGCCCTTAGCGGGAGGGGAGATACGCAGTATTTT
>TRBV6-7|-|TRBJ1-3|-
CASSSGGISSGNTIYF
TGTGCCAGCAGTTCTGGGGGGATAAGCTCTGGAAACACCATATATTTT
>TRBV19|TRBD1|TRBJ2-6|-
CASSEHRGSGANVLTF
TGTGCCAGTAGTGAACACAGGGGCTCTGGGGCCAACGTCCTGACTTTC
>TRBV5-1|TRBD1|TRBJ1-2|-
CASSWGTGDYGYTF
TGCGCCAGCAGCTGGGGGACAGGGGACTATGGCTACACCTTC
>TRBV5-6|TRBD1|TRBJ1-3|-
CASSYPGQGGNTIYF
TGTGCCAGCAGCTACCCGGGACAGGGGGGAAACACCATATATTTT
>TRBV5-1|-|TRBJ1-2|-
CASSLGTVTNYGYTF
TGCGCCAGCAGCTTGGGGACAGTAACGAACTATGGCTACACCTTC
>TRBV19|-|TRBJ1-2|many
CASSIADTLYGYTF
TGTGCCAGTAGTATCGCTGACACACTCTATGGCTACACCTTC
>TRBV28|-|TRBJ1-1|-
CASRDSAEAFF
TGTGCCAGCAGAGACAGCGCTGAAGCTTTCTTT
>TRBV14|-|TRBJ1-1|-
CASSPEFVGRGTEAFF
TGTGCCAGCAGCCCTGAGTTTGTCGGGAGGGGCACTGAAGCTTTCTTT
>TRBV7-2|-|TRBJ1-6|-
CASSPGLYNSPLHF
TGTGCCAGCAGCCCCGGACTTTATAATTCACCCCTCCACTTT
>TRBV7-2|-|TRBJ2-7|-
CASESGPYEQYF
TGTGCCAGCGAGAGCGGCCCCTACGAGCAGTACTTC
>TRBV19|-|TRBJ1-1|-
CASSMVVNTEAFF
TGTGCCAGTAGTATGGTAGTGAACACTGAAGCTTTCTTT
>TRBV10-1|TRBD1|TRBJ1-1|-
CASRAGTGNTEAFF
TGCGCCAGCAGAGCCGGGACAGGGAACACTGAAGCTTTCTTT
>TRBV5-6|TRBD2|TRBJ2-1|-
CASSGGVAVYNEQFF
TGTGCCAGCAGCGGGGGGGTAGCGGTTTACAATGAGCAGTTCTTC
>TRBV10-1|-|TRBJ1-2|-
CASSETGGYTF
TGCGCCAGCAGTGAGACAGGTGGCTACACCTTC
>TRBV19|TRBD1|TRBJ1-4|-
CASSPQQGRNEKLFF
TGTGCCAGTAGTCCCCAACAGGGGCGGAATGAAAAACTGTTTTTT
>TRBV18|-|TRBJ2-2|-
CASSPVQGNTGELFF
TGTGCCAGCTCACCAGTACAGGGGAACACCGGGGAGCTGTTTTTT
>TRBV16|TRBD2|TRBJ2-7|-
CASSRGGGVFEQYF
TGTGCCAGCAGCCGTGGCGGGGGGGTGTTCGAGCAGTACTTC
>TRBV19|-|TRBJ1-2|-
CASSAQGRYTF
TGTGCCAGTAGTGCCCAGGGGCGCTACACCTTC
>TRBV28|TRBD1|TRBJ1-1|-
CASSHMTGSDTEAFF
TGTGCCAGCAGTCATATGACAGGGTCGGACACTGAAGCTTTCTTT
>TRBV6-1|-|TRBJ1-1|-
CASTQTRWNTEAFF
TGTGCCAGCACCCAGACAAGGTGGAACACTGAAGCTTTCTTT
>TRBV4-1|-|TRBJ1-1|-
CASSQVGANTEAFF
TGCGCCAGCAGCCAAGTGGGGGCCAACACTGAAGCTTTCTTT